Following are 24 T cell receptor beta chains from one sample sequenced in a study of STAT3 mutations in large granular lymphocyte leukemia. Assay used: immunoSEQ multiplex PCR; TCRdb lists only in-frame clones, some missing. The profile covers several thousand clones, with about 88% appearing a single time and roughly four fifths taken by the ten largest. No antigen has been assigned to these receptors. General study results and limits: Every T-cell large granular lymphocyte leukemia patient had at least one immunodominant TCR beta clonotype.

The sample was peripheral blood mononuclear cells. These receptors came from a man at least 80 years old with T-cell large granular lymphocyte leukemia. Some clones in this sample may be carry-over from other donors' samples.

This clone appeared a single time. This chain links TRBV5-1 with TRBJ2-7; the match to TRBD1 covers 7 bases. CDR3 length: 13 amino acids. The ends lost 3 bases at V and 0 bases at J; junction bases unmatched: 0. From germline, CDR1 is SGHRS and CDR2 YFSETQ. The CDR3 coding sequence is TGCGCCAGCAGCTGGGACAGCTCCTACGAGCAGTACTTC. Translating gives CASSWDSSYEQYF.

This clone showed up just once. The gene calls are TRBV5-1 and TRBJ1-2, with 8 bases identical to TRBD1. The CDR3 loop spans 13 amino acids. Unmatched junction bases numbered 8, after V lost 0 bases and J lost 13 bases. Germline CDR1 reads SGHRS; CDR2 reads YFSETQ. CDR3 sequence (DNA): TGCGCCAGCAGCTTGGACCAAGACAGGGGAATCACCTTC. Its protein product is CASSLDQDRGITF.

V usage is TRBV7-9 and J usage is TRBJ1-2; TRBD1 is a possible D gene (5 bases). Looked up from germline, CDR1 is SEHNR and CDR2 is FQNEAQ (reference sequence). Trimming stripped 5 bases from V and 6 bases from J, with 25 bases between. The CDR3 length is 17 residues. DNA of the CDR3: TGTGCCAGCAGCCCACACTCGGGGGATCTCGGGTTAGATGGCTACACCTTC. Protein sequence: CASSPHSGDLGLDGYTF.

This chain links TRBV30 with TRBJ2-7; 11 bases are shared with TRBD1. The CDR3 extends over 14 amino acids. Trimming took 3 bases from V and 6 from J; bases not matched to a gene: 7. In germline, CDR1 is GTSNPN, CDR2 SVGIG (reference sequence). The CDR3 DNA sequence: TGTGCCTGGAGGGCAGGGACAGGGGGGGGCGAGCAGTACTTC. Translated, it gives CAWRAGTGGGEQYF.

This rearrangement joins TRBV5-4 to TRBJ2-7; D may be TRBD1 (6 bases). Germline V gene data show CDR1 as SGHNT and CDR2 as YYREEE (reference sequence). The CDR3 covers 15 residues. V gave up 1 base and J gave up 0 bases, with 11 bases separating them. The CDR3 coding sequence is TGTGCCAGCAGCTTGCACAGGGACCCCTCCTACGAGCAGTACTTC. It encodes CASSLHRDPSYEQYF.

The chain joins TRBV5-1 to TRBJ2-5; D perhaps matches TRBD2 (7 bases). This CDR3 comprises 16 residues. The germline V gene has CDR1 SGHRS and CDR2 YFSETQ. Trimming stripped 5 bases from V and 2 bases from J, with 19 bases between. CDR3: CASRFGRAGAQETQYF. In DNA form, the CDR3 reads TGCGCCAGCAGATTTGGGCGGGCGGGGGCGCAAGAGACCCAGTACTTC.

The rearrangement joins TRBV5-4 to TRBJ2-7; maybe TRBD2 (6 bases). The V end lost 4 bases, the J end lost 4 bases, and 9 bases lay between the germline ends. In germline, CDR1 is SGHNT, CDR2 YYREEE (reference sequence). The CDR3 runs to 12 residues. CDR3 sequence reads: CASSPRGYEQYF. CDR3 DNA sequence: TGTGCCAGCAGCCCCCGGGGGTACGAGCAGTACTTC. Using reference TRBV5-4 and TRBJ2-7 for the parts outside the CDR3, the full variable domain is ETGVTQSPTHLIKTRGQQVTLRCSSQSGHNTVSWYQQALGQGPQFIFQYYREEENGRGNFPPRFSGLQFPNYSSELNVNALELDDSALYLCASSPRGYEQYFGPGTRLTVT.

This chain connects TRBV10-3 to TRBJ2-7; 11 bases map to TRBD2. There are 15 residues in the CDR3. Germline V lookup: CDR1 ENHRY, CDR2 SYGVKD. Trimming cost V 4 bases and J 2 bases; bases outside gene matches: 4. Here the CDR3 reads CAISGLAGRTYEQYF. DNA of the CDR3: TGTGCCATCAGTGGACTAGCGGGGCGCACCTACGAGCAGTACTTC.

J is TRBJ2-7 and V is TRBV5-6, with 10 positions matching TRBD1. Looked up from germline, CDR1 is SGHDT and CDR2 is YYEEEE. This CDR3 comprises 15 residues. With 5 bases clipped from V and 5 bases from J, the junction kept 10 bases outside the gene matches. CDR3 coding DNA: TGTGCCAGCAGTAAGACAGGGGGCGCGGTGGACGAGCAGTACTTC. Translating it yields CASSKTGGAVDEQYF.

V is TRBV9 and J is TRBJ2-3, with D unresolved. Looked up from germline, CDR1 is SGDLS and CDR2 is YYNGEE. V was pared by 3 bases and J by 2 bases, with 10 bases between. CDR3 length: 14 residues. The CDR3 loop reads CASSASDDTDTQYF. The CDR3, as DNA: TGTGCCAGCAGCGCCTCGGACGACACAGATACGCAGTATTTT.

V and J are TRBV6-6 and TRBJ2-7; D possibly uses TRBD1 or TRBD2 (5 bases each). CDR1 is MNHNY, CDR2 SVGAGI, per germline (reference sequence). Trimming cost V 7 bases and J 7 bases, with 17 bases left between them. The CDR3 covers 13 residues. The CDR3 DNA is TGTGCCAGCATTAAAGGGGACGGGGATGAGCAGTACTTC. Translation: CASIKGDGDEQYF.

The chain has TRBV7-9 and TRBJ1-2, with D unclear. Germline V gives CDR1 SEHNR, CDR2 FQNEAQ (reference sequence). This CDR3 comprises 14 residues. The ends were cut back, 5 bases at V and 0 bases at J, with 10 bases in the middle. CDR3 nucleotides: TGTGCCAGCAGCGCCAGGTCCACTAACTATGGCTACACCTTC. Residues: CASSARSTNYGYTF.

This chain connects TRBV11-3 to TRBJ2-1; D is unclear. Looked up from germline, CDR1 is SGHNT and CDR2 is YENEEA. Between the trimmed V and J ends, which lost 2 bases and 9 bases, there was a span of 5 bases. The CDR3 is 11 residues long. The CDR3 DNA follows: TGTGCCAGCAGCTTAAAGGGTGAGCAGTTCTTC. Its translation is CASSLKGEQFF.

The chain couples TRBV5-1 to TRBJ2-1, with D maybe TRBD1 (6 bases). The CDR3 covers 16 residues. Germline CDR1 reads SGHRS; CDR2 reads YFSETQ. Trimming took 0 bases from V and 3 from J, leaving 13 bases between them. CDR3 DNA sequence: TGCGCCAGCAGCTTGGGGGACACGCTCGGCTACAATGAGCAGTTCTTC. Translating gives CASSLGDTLGYNEQFF.

The V and J genes are TRBV19 and TRBJ2-7; the D gene is possibly TRBD1 (5 bases). The CDR3 is 13 amino acids. Trimming took 3 bases from V and 4 from J, leaving 10 bases between them. Germline CDR1 reads LNHDA; CDR2 reads SQIVND (reference sequence). CDR3: CASSIVPGYEQYF. CDR3 in DNA: TGTGCCAGTAGTATCGTGCCAGGGTACGAGCAGTACTTC.

This chain uses TRBV6-6 with TRBJ1-6; D call uncertain. The V end lost 0 bases, the J end lost 8 bases, and 8 bases lay between the germline ends. The V gene's germline CDR1 is MNHNY and CDR2 SVGAGI (reference sequence). The CDR3 loop spans 14 amino acids. CDR3 sequence: CASSYSERDSPLHF. CDR3 nucleotide sequence: TGTGCCAGCAGTTACTCGGAAAGGGATTCACCCCTCCACTTT.

The DNA for the CDR3 is TGCGCCAGCAGCTTGGCCAAGACCCCGAAGGGCGAGCAGTACTTC. This encodes CASSLAKTPKGEQYF. V is TRBV5-1 and J is TRBJ2-7; D unresolved. With 0 bases removed from V and 6 bases from J, the gap between germline ends came to 16 bases. Germline values: CDR1 SGHRS, CDR2 YFSETQ. CDR3 length: 15 amino acids.

This sequence joins TRBV18 and TRBJ2-7; TRBD1 might be the D (6 bases). The V gene's germline CDR1 is KGHSH and CDR2 LQKENI. The CDR3 covers 14 residues. V dropped 6 bases and J dropped 3 bases, with 15 bases sitting between them. The CDR3 loop reads CASSGAPGDYEQYF. The CDR3, as DNA: TGTGCCAGCTCGGGGGCCCCAGGGGACTACGAGCAGTACTTC.

This clone was counted once. The V gene is TRBV7-2, the J gene TRBJ1-1; 8 nucleotides line up with TRBD1. The CDR3 is 15 residues long. The germline CDR1 and CDR2 sequences are SGHTA and FQGNSA. The V gene end was trimmed by 5 bases and the J gene end by 4 bases; junction bases not matched to a gene: 9. In nucleotides, the CDR3 is TGTGCCAGCAGCGTAGGACAGGGAAAAGGCACTGAAGCTTTCTTT. As protein: CASSVGQGKGTEAFF.

V usage is TRBV5-4 and J usage is TRBJ2-3; possibly TRBD2 for D (7 bases). CDR1 SGHNT and CDR2 YYREEE come from the germline V gene (reference sequence). This CDR3 spans 15 amino acids. Between the trimmed V and J ends, which lost 4 bases and 5 bases, there was a span of 17 bases. CDR3 nucleotide sequence: TGTGCCAGCAGCCCACCGGGGGGCCGGGGAGATACGCAGTATTTT. This translates into CASSPPGGRGDTQYF.

The CDR3 spells CASSLESGVGQETQYF. CDR3 nucleotides: TGTGCCAGCAGCTTAGAATCGGGCGTCGGCCAAGAGACCCAGTACTTC. This chain connects TRBV13 to TRBJ2-5; unclear D gene. V gave up 1 base and J gave up 1 base, with 13 bases separating them. Germline CDR1 reads PRHDT; CDR2 reads FYEKMQ (reference sequence). This CDR3 is built from 16 residues.

The V call is TRBV6-6, the J call TRBJ2-5; perhaps TRBD1 as D (6 bases). The DNA end is a closer match to TRBJ2-7, so the J assignment may be wrong. CDR1 is MNHNY and CDR2 is SVGAGI in the germline V gene (reference sequence). This CDR3 region has 14 residues. CDR3 nucleotide sequence: TGTGCCAGCAGTCTTCGGGACACTGCCTACGAGCAGTACTTC. Residues: CASSLRDTAYEQYF.

This clone was recorded once. The chain is built from TRBV7-3 and TRBJ2-3; D remains ambiguous. The V gene lost 5 bases and the J gene lost 1 base, with 7 bases spanning the gap. CDR1 and CDR2 from the germline V gene are SGHTA and FQGTGA. The CDR3 spans 13 residues. CDR3 residues: CASSRDRTDTQYF. DNA for the CDR3: TGTGCCAGCAGCAGAGACCGCACAGATACGCAGTATTTT.

V usage is TRBV5-6 and J usage is TRBJ1-3; D is uncertain. Trimming took 0 bases from V and 4 from J, leaving 5 bases between them. The CDR3 is made up of 13 amino acids. CDR1 SGHDT and CDR2 YYEEEE come from the germline V gene. The CDR3 DNA reads as TGTGCCAGCAGCTTGGTGGTGGGAAACACCATATATTTT. This encodes CASSLVVGNTIYF. The full variable domain, in which reference TRBV5-6 and TRBJ1-3 provide the parts outside the CDR3, is DAGVTQSPTHLIKTRGQQVTLRCSPKSGHDTVSWYQQALGQGPQFIFQYYEEEERQRGNFPDRFSGHQFPNYSSELNVNALLLGDSALYLCASSLVVGNTIYFGEGSWLTVV.